This TCR beta chain was captured in a study of shared clonotypes between healthy human individuals. Study in general: Researchers drew samples from two women and a few men aged 18 to 49.

The V end was cut by 1 base, the J end by 13 bases, with 20 bases between. The CDR3 has 15 residues. Germline V gene lookup returns CDR1 MGHDK and CDR2 SYGVNS. Clones were read by immunoSEQ multiplex PCR, and TCRdb kept only the in-frame ones, dropping some. This sample carries about 600,000 clones, 97% of them seen once, and the ten largest clones take 0.057%. Donors were healthy HIV-negative adults without recent acute infections or vaccinations. Source material: naive CD4+ T cells sorted from blood. The subset here: CD45RA+ positively selected. This receptor was taken from a woman aged 25 to 39 in good health. V and J are TRBV25-1 and TRBJ2-4; a possible D gene is TRBD1 (6 bases). Written as DNA, the CDR3 is TGTGCCAGCAGTGAATGGGGGCTCGACAAAACGGTCCAGTACTTC. This sequence encodes CASSEWGLDKTVQYF.